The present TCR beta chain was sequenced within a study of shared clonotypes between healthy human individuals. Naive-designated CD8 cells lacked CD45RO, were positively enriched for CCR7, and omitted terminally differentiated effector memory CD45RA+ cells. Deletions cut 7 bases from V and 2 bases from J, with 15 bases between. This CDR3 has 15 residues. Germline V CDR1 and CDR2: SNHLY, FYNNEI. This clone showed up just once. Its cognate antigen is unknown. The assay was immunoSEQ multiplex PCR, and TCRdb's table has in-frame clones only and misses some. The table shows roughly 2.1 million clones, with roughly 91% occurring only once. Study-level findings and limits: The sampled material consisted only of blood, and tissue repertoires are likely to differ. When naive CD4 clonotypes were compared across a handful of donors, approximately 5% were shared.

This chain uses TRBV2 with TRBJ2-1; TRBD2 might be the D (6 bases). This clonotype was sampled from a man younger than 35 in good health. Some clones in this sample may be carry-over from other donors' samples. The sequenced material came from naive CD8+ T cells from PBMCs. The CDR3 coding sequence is TGTGCCAGCACTAAAATAGCGGCCCCCTACAATGAGCAGTTCTTC. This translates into CASTKIAAPYNEQFF.